The source of this T cell receptor (beta chain) is a study of blood T cell repertoires in COVID-19. TCRdb keeps only in-frame clones here, not all; method: immunoSEQ multiplex PCR. This table has roughly 190,000 clones, roughly nine tenths appearing once. Sequencing input: PBMCs or T cells enriched from blood (not recorded which). The TCR comes from a woman aged 25-40 years who had recovered from COVID-19.

The CDR3, as DNA: TGCGCCAGCAGCCCAAGATCCGGGTTTTGCACCTTC. This translates into CASSPRSGFCTF. V and J are TRBV4-1 and TRBJ1-2; D uncertain. The germline V gene encodes CDR1 MGHRA and CDR2 YSYEKL. CDR3 length equals 12 residues. Trimming cost V 4 bases and J 13 bases, with 16 bases left between them.